Below are 21 T cell receptor beta chains sequenced from a single sample in a study of cytomegalovirus exposure and HLA in healthy donors. Amplification used 60 Vbeta primers and 13 Jbeta primers. Assay: immunoSEQ multiplex PCR; the TCRdb copy retains only in-frame clones and omits some. The sample includes approximately 110,000 clones, more than 65% seen only once; the top ten take 3.2%. The sample comprised PBMCs. These receptors all stem from a man aged 25-40 years in good health and CMV-seronegative.

The chain recombines TRBV11-2 with TRBJ2-5; TRBD2 matches 12 bases. Germline V gene data show CDR1 as SGHAT and CDR2 as FQNNGV. The junction had 13 bases not matched to a gene; V was cut back by 1 base and J by 4 bases. The CDR3 is 19 residues long. Here the CDR3 reads CASSLVGRASGRARETQYF. CDR3 DNA: TGTGCCAGCAGCTTAGTCGGTAGGGCTAGCGGGAGGGCCAGAGAGACCCAGTACTTC. Full variable domain (remainder filled in from reference TRBV11-2 and TRBJ2-5): EAGVAQSPRYKIIEKRQSVAFWCNPISGHATLYWYQQILGQGPKLLIQFQNNGVVDDSQLPKDRFSAERLKGVDSTLKIQPAKLEDSAVYLCASSLVGRASGRARETQYFGPGTRLLVL.

This rearrangement joins TRBV11-2 to TRBJ2-1, with a weak D call TRBD1 (6 bases). Germline-derived CDR1 and CDR2 are SGHAT and FQNNGV. There are 14 residues in the CDR3. The V end was cut by 4 bases, the J end by 3 bases, with 10 bases between. CDR3 bases: TGTGCCAGCAGCTCAATGACAGGCTACAATGAGCAGTTCTTC. Residues: CASSSMTGYNEQFF.

In this sample, this clone turned up once. The chain has TRBV27 and TRBJ2-5; 11 nucleotides agree with TRBD2. V shed 5 bases, J shed 4 bases, and the junction held 3 bases outside the gene matches. The CDR3 spans 14 residues. Germline values: CDR1 MNHEY, CDR2 SMNVEV (reference sequence). In nucleotides, the CDR3 is TGTGCCAGCAGTGCCGGACTAGCGGGAGAGACCCAGTACTTC. Translated, it gives CASSAGLAGETQYF.

This clone was seen many times. CDR3 amino acids: CASSRQGLYGYTF. CDR3 nucleotides: TGTGCCAGCAGTCGACAGGGACTCTATGGCTACACCTTC. This sequence joins TRBV2 and TRBJ1-2; 7 positions agree with TRBD1. The CDR3 length is 13 residues. Germline CDR1 reads SNHLY; CDR2 reads FYNNEI. Losses at the gene ends were 5 bases for V and 4 bases for J; bases not matched to a gene: 4.

The CDR3 loop is CASSQAVGVRNTEAFF. The CDR3 nucleotides read TGCGCCAGCAGCCAAGCAGTCGGGGTACGGAACACTGAAGCTTTCTTT. The chain carries TRBV4-1 and TRBJ1-1; D is uncertain. Germline V gene lookup returns CDR1 MGHRA and CDR2 YSYEKL. The CDR3 spans 16 residues. Trimming stripped 1 base from V and 1 base from J, with 13 bases between.

The gene calls are TRBV18 and TRBJ2-1, with a tentative D call TRBD1 (6 bases). Deletions cut 1 base from V and 5 bases from J, with 21 bases between. The CDR3 is made up of 18 amino acids. Per germline, CDR1 KGHSH and CDR2 LQKENI. In DNA form, the CDR3 reads TGTGCCAGCTCACCACAAGGGGTGGGACAATCAACGGACAATGAGCAGTTCTTC. The encoded protein is CASSPQGVGQSTDNEQFF.

This chain uses TRBV6-1 with TRBJ2-7, with D perhaps TRBD1 (5 bases). This CDR3 has 15 amino acids. Germline V CDR1 and CDR2: MNHNS, SASEGT. Trimming cost V 6 bases and J 1 base, with 16 bases left between them. The CDR3 here is CASRKGVAGSYEQYF. The DNA of the CDR3 is TGTGCCAGCAGGAAAGGGGTAGCCGGTTCCTACGAGCAGTACTTC.

This clone was observed a few times. At one end the junction does not follow the germline gene, possibly because of a read error. The chain has TRBV7-9 and TRBJ1-4; 7 nucleotides match TRBD1. In germline, CDR1 is SEHNR, CDR2 FQNEAQ (reference sequence). This CDR3 is built from 17 residues. CDR3 coding DNA: TGTTCCAGCAGCTCCCCCCAGGGGGTCGCAACTAATGAAAAACTGTTTTTT. This encodes CSSSSPQGVATNEKLFF.

This clone turned up a few times. The chain couples TRBV10-3 to TRBJ2-7; 11 bases are a match to TRBD2. The length of the CDR3 is 15 residues. V was clipped by 6 bases and J by 3 bases; unmatched bases: 7. In germline, CDR1 is ENHRY, CDR2 SYGVKD. DNA for the CDR3: TGTGCCATCAGGGGTGGTAGCGGGAGGGACTACGAGCAGTACTTC. This gives the protein CAIRGGSGRDYEQYF.

V gene TRBV9 combines with J gene TRBJ2-1, with 9 bases fitting TRBD2. V was clipped by 3 bases and J by 1 base; unmatched bases: 2. Germline CDR1 and CDR2: SGDLS and YYNGEE. This CDR3 has 15 residues. In nucleotides, the CDR3 is TGTGCCAGCAGCGCGACTAGCGGTTCCTACAATGAGCAGTTCTTC. Translation gives CASSATSGSYNEQFF.

The chain links TRBV28 to TRBJ1-5, with D hard to call. The V and J ends lost 4 bases and 10 bases respectively, with 11 bases between them. The CDR3 is 12 amino acids. CDR1 is MDHEN and CDR2 is SYDVKM in the germline V gene. The CDR3 region is CASSSVRDPQHF. The CDR3 nucleotides read TGTGCCAGCAGTTCGGTAAGAGATCCCCAGCATTTT. Based on the CDR3 plus reference TRBV28 and TRBJ1-5, the full variable domain is DVKVTQSSRYLVKRTGEKVFLECVQDMDHENMFWYRQDPGLGLRLIYFSYDVKMKEKGDIPEGYSVSREKKERFSLILESASTNQTSMYLCASSSVRDPQHFGDGTRLSIL.

The chain is built from TRBV7-8 and TRBJ1-6; D is ambiguous. The CDR3 runs to 15 residues. In germline, CDR1 is SGHVS, CDR2 FQNEAQ. Trimming took off 2 bases at V and 7 bases at J, with 12 bases between the two ends. The CDR3 nucleotides read TGTGCCAGCAGCTTACCTGGCGGGAAGAATTCACCCCTCCACTTT. Protein sequence: CASSLPGGKNSPLHF.

The chain uses TRBV5-1 and TRBJ2-2; D not certain. V was trimmed by 1 base and J by 4 bases, leaving 11 bases between them. The CDR3 covers 15 residues. Germline V gene lookup returns CDR1 SGHRS and CDR2 YFSETQ. CDR3 region: CASSLPLSSTGELFF. DNA of the CDR3: TGCGCCAGCAGCTTGCCCCTTTCTAGCACCGGGGAGCTGTTTTTT.

The chain links TRBV5-1 to TRBJ1-5, with 9 bases aligning to TRBD1. V was pared by 4 bases and J by 7 bases, with 6 bases of the junction left unmatched. From germline, CDR1 is SGHRS and CDR2 YFSETQ. This CDR3 is built from 14 residues. The CDR3 nucleotides are TGCGCCAGCAGCGTGACAGGGGGAGAACAGCCCCAGCATTTT. Protein: CASSVTGGEQPQHF.

This clone has only a few counts. V gene TRBV4-3 combines with J gene TRBJ2-1; possible D gene TRBD2, 5 bases. Germline V CDR1 and CDR2: LGHNA, YSLEER. The CDR3 extends over 14 amino acids. V was shortened by 0 bases and J by 3 bases, with 6 bases between the two germline ends. Written as DNA, the CDR3 is TGCGCCAGCAGCCAAGACCGGGACTACAATGAGCAGTTCTTC. Amino acids: CASSQDRDYNEQFF.

This clone was detected a few times. The rearrangement links TRBV2 to TRBJ2-3; 14 nucleotides line up with TRBD2. The V and J ends lost 4 bases and 8 bases, in that order; junction bases with no gene match: 8. There are 16 residues in the CDR3. CDR1 SNHLY and CDR2 FYNNEI come from the germline V gene. The CDR3: CASSGPGTSGRGTQYF. The CDR3 DNA follows: TGTGCCAGCAGTGGCCCCGGGACTAGCGGGAGAGGTACGCAGTATTTT.

The V and J genes are TRBV14 and TRBJ2-2, with D perhaps TRBD2 (6 bases). Trimming stripped 3 bases from V and 4 bases from J, with 15 bases between. Per germline, CDR1 SGHDN and CDR2 FVKESK. The CDR3 has 16 amino acids. CDR3: CASSQGGMTITGELFF. The CDR3 DNA sequence: TGTGCCAGCAGCCAGGGAGGCATGACGATCACCGGGGAGCTGTTTTTT.

The rearrangement joins TRBV6-5 to TRBJ1-5; the D gene is possibly TRBD1 (6 bases). Trimming removed 6 bases at V and 2 bases at J, with 11 bases between. Germline-derived CDR1 and CDR2 are MNHEY and SVGAGI. CDR3 length: 14 amino acids. The CDR3, as DNA: TGTGCCAGCAGCCTGGACAGAGGCAATCAGCCCCAGCATTTT. Its translation: CASSLDRGNQPQHF.

This clone was seen only a few times. The genes are TRBV11-2 and TRBJ1-1; 10 positions agree with TRBD1. This CDR3 region has 16 residues. Germline V gene sequence: CDR1 SGHAT, CDR2 FQNNGV. V gave up 4 bases and J gave up 1 base; unmatched junction bases: 6. Written as DNA, the CDR3 is TGTGCCAGCAGCTCAGGGACAGGGGTCGCGAACACTGAAGCTTTCTTT. Protein: CASSSGTGVANTEAFF.

The V gene is TRBV27, the J gene TRBJ2-4; 7 positions match TRBD1. V trimming: 5 bases; J trimming: 6 bases; junction bases outside the gene matches: 7. This CDR3 has 14 amino acids. Per the germline V gene, CDR1 is MNHEY and CDR2 is SMNVEV (reference sequence). The CDR3 nucleotides read TGTGCCAGCAGTCTACAGGGGTTTGGAAACATTCAGTACTTC. Residues: CASSLQGFGNIQYF.

The gene calls are TRBV9 and TRBJ1-1, with D perhaps TRBD1 (5 bases). The CDR3 spans 12 residues. CDR1 is SGDLS and CDR2 is YYNGEE in the germline V gene. Trimming pared 0 bases from V and 12 bases from J, leaving 12 bases between. The CDR3 nucleotides are TGTGCCAGCAGCGTAGTGCAGGGTTCTACTTTCTTT. Its protein product is CASSVVQGSTFF.